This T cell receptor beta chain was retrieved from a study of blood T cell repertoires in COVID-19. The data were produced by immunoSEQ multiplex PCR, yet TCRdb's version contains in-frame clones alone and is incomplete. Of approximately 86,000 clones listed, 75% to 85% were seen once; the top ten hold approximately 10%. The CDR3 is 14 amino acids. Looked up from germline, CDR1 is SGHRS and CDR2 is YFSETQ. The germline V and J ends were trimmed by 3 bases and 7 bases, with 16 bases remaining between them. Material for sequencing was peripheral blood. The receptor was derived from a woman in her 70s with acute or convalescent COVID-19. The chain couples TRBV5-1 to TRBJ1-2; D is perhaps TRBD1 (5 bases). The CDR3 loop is CASSSGGGTGGYTF. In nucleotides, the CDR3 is TGCGCCAGCAGCTCCGGCGGGGGGACGGGTGGCTACACCTTC.